What follows are 14 T cell receptor beta chains derived from one specimen sequenced in a study of shared clonotypes between healthy human individuals (dated by TCRdb to the early 2020s). Library prep was done by the immunoSEQ multiplex PCR assay. TCRdb retrieved this table from immuneACCESS and kept in-frame rearrangements only. Not all clones are present; in checked studies, unresolved V genes account for under half, and no reason is known for the remainder. This sample comprises about 2.4 million clones, more than 90% of them detected only once. Around 0.15% of the sample belongs to the ten largest clones. Material: naive CD4+ T cells sorted from blood. According to the study, the label for this sample's cell subset or site signals: CD45RA+ positively selected. Receptor source: a man aged 18 to 29 in good health.

This chain joins TRBV12-5 and TRBJ2-7, with 8 bases that match TRBD2. V lost 7 bases, J lost 3 bases, and 14 bases stayed unmatched. Germline V gives CDR1 LGHNT, CDR2 FRNRAP. The CDR3 contains 16 residues. The CDR3 region has the DNA TGTGCTAGTGCCTACATCGTGACTAGCGATGTCTACGAGCAGTACTTC. Its translation is CASAYIVTSDVYEQYF.

This chain links TRBV5-8 with TRBJ1-5, with unresolved D. CDR1 is SGHTS, CDR2 YDEGEE, per germline. Trimming shortened V by 0 bases and J by 2 bases, and 6 bases separated the two germline ends. This CDR3 contains 14 residues. The CDR3 DNA reads as TGTGCCAGCAGCTTGGCCGGGGGCAATCAGCCCCAGCATTTT. Translating gives CASSLAGGNQPQHF.

This clone appeared once. The chain uses TRBV5-1 and TRBJ1-1, with D perhaps TRBD1 (6 bases). Trimming took off 5 bases at V and 0 bases at J, with 14 bases between the two ends. The CDR3 is made up of 15 amino acids. Germline CDR1 and CDR2: SGHRS and YFSETQ. This chain's CDR3 is CASSGGGALNTEAFF. As DNA, the CDR3 is TGCGCCAGCAGTGGGGGGGGCGCCCTGAACACTGAAGCTTTCTTT.

This sequence joins TRBV6-5 and TRBJ2-7; the D call may be TRBD1 or TRBD2 (5 bases each). Germline CDR1 is MNHEY and CDR2 is SVGAGI. The V end was cut by 0 bases, the J end by 3 bases, with 12 bases between. CDR3 length: 15 residues. The CDR3 nucleotides are TGTGCCAGCAGTTACTCGGGGGTCCCCGTCTACGAGCAGTACTTC. Encoded protein: CASSYSGVPVYEQYF.

V gene TRBV6-5 combines with J gene TRBJ1-1; D uncertain. Germline V lookup: CDR1 MNHEY, CDR2 SVGAGI. V gave up 4 bases and J gave up 6 bases, with 12 bases separating them. The CDR3 length is 13 residues. CDR3 bases: TGTGCCAGCAGTTTGTCGGGGAATGCTGAAGCTTTCTTT. Protein: CASSLSGNAEAFF.

The V call is TRBV25-1, the J call TRBJ2-1; 9 bases line up with TRBD2. CDR1 is MGHDK and CDR2 is SYGVNS in the germline V gene. The CDR3 length is 15 residues. The trim removed 7 bases at V and 4 bases at J, leaving 8 bases unmatched. CDR3 bases: TGTGCCAGCACTCCTCTAGCGGGAAGATACAATGAGCAGTTCTTC. Its protein product is CASTPLAGRYNEQFF.

This rearrangement joins TRBV5-1 to TRBJ2-4, with D perhaps TRBD2 (5 bases). From germline, CDR1 is SGHRS and CDR2 YFSETQ. The CDR3 extends over 15 amino acids. V was cut by 2 bases and J by 9 bases, with 18 bases left in between. The CDR3 reads CASSLSPAGDTIQYF. The CDR3 nucleotides are TGCGCCAGCAGCTTATCTCCGGCCGGGGATACCATTCAGTACTTC.

The chain couples TRBV11-2 to TRBJ2-3; D unresolved. This CDR3 is 11 amino acids long. Germline assignment: CDR1 SGHAT and CDR2 FQNNGV. Trimming stripped 0 bases from V and 6 bases from J, with 1 base between. CDR3 protein: CASSLDDTQYF. The CDR3 region has the DNA TGTGCCAGCAGCTTAGATGATACGCAGTATTTT.

This CDR3 is CASSLGVVGAGHEQYF. The DNA of the CDR3 is TGTGCCAGCAGCTTGGGCGTAGTAGGGGCAGGGCACGAGCAGTACTTC. This chain joins TRBV7-2 and TRBJ2-7; D perhaps matches TRBD1 (5 bases). CDR1 SGHTA and CDR2 FQGNSA come from the germline V gene. Between the trimmed V and J ends, which lost 3 bases and 5 bases, there was a span of 20 bases. The CDR3 is 16 amino acids.

This rearrangement joins TRBV6-6 to TRBJ1-1; D is ambiguous. The CDR3 sequence is 16 residues long. With 1 base removed from V and 0 bases from J, the gap between germline ends came to 12 bases. Germline V gene sequence: CDR1 MNHNY, CDR2 SVGAGI (reference sequence). The CDR3 loop reads CASSYLSSPMNTEAFF. For the CDR3, the DNA is TGTGCCAGCAGTTACTTGTCTTCGCCCATGAACACTGAAGCTTTCTTT.

The rearrangement joins TRBV10-1 to TRBJ2-2; 7 nucleotides align to TRBD2. There are 13 residues in the CDR3. The V segment lost 4 bases and the J segment 7 bases; nucleotides outside the gene matches: 3. CDR1 is WNHNN, CDR2 SYGVQD, per germline (reference sequence). This CDR3 reads CASSGSGIGELFF. The CDR3 bases are TGCGCCAGCAGTGGAAGCGGGATCGGGGAGCTGTTTTTT.

V and J are TRBV7-9 and TRBJ2-3; TRBD2 matches 7 bases. Germline CDR1 SEHNR, CDR2 FQNEAQ (reference sequence). This CDR3 is 15 amino acids long. Trimming removed 3 bases from V and 5 bases from J; junction bases left unmatched: 8. The CDR3 here is CASSFLAGVEDTQYF. CDR3 coding DNA: TGTGCCAGCAGCTTCCTCGCGGGAGTTGAAGATACGCAGTATTTT.

DNA of the CDR3: TGTGCCAGCAGTCCAGGGAACTATGGCTACACCTTC. It translates to CASSPGNYGYTF. This chain links TRBV2 with TRBJ1-2; TRBD1 might be the D (5 bases). The CDR3 contains 12 residues. Trimming took off 5 bases at V and 2 bases at J, with 6 bases between the two ends. Germline V gene lookup returns CDR1 SNHLY and CDR2 FYNNEI.

This chain joins TRBV7-9 and TRBJ2-7; 14 bases line up with TRBD2. V trimming: 4 bases; J trimming: 4 bases; junction bases outside the gene matches: 3. The CDR3 is 15 amino acids. Germline loops: CDR1 SEHNR, CDR2 FQNEAQ (reference sequence). CDR3 sequence reads: CASSSRTSGRYEQYF. Written as DNA, the CDR3 is TGTGCCAGCAGCTCGCGGACTAGCGGGAGGTACGAGCAGTACTTC.